These 25 T cell receptor beta chains originate from one sample sequenced in a study of blood T cell repertoires in COVID-19. Assay: immunoSEQ multiplex PCR; the TCRdb copy retains only in-frame clones and omits some. In the table there are some 130,000 clones, around nine tenths of which are singletons. Sequenced material: peripheral blood. The origin of the receptors is a man aged 45-60 years with active COVID-19.

V is TRBV30 and J is TRBJ1-2; 8 bases agree with TRBD1. With 3 bases clipped from V and 3 bases from J, the junction kept 9 bases outside the gene matches. The CDR3 loop spans 15 amino acids. Germline lookup yields CDR1 GTSNPN and CDR2 SVGIG (reference sequence). CDR3 coding DNA: TGTGCCTGGAGCGACCGACAGGGGAAGGACTATGGCTACACCTTC. This encodes CAWSDRQGKDYGYTF.

This clone has a handful of counts. The same CDR3 can be traced to other DNA sequences in this sample. The chain joins TRBV6-5 to TRBJ2-7, with a tentative D call TRBD2 (6 bases). CDR3 size: 14 residues. CDR1 and CDR2 from the germline V gene are MNHEY and SVGAGI. V was shortened by 5 bases and J by 1 base, with 12 bases between the two germline ends. This chain's CDR3 is CASSRDSSSYEQYF. CDR3 coding DNA: TGTGCCAGCAGTCGGGACTCTTCTTCCTACGAGCAGTACTTC.

V and J are TRBV9 and TRBJ2-2, with 10 bases matching TRBD1. V trimming: 0 bases; J trimming: 4 bases; junction bases outside the gene matches: 0. The CDR3 extends over 15 amino acids. The germline gives CDR1 SGDLS, CDR2 YYNGEE. DNA of the CDR3: TGTGCCAGCAGCGTAGGGACAGGGGGCACCGGGGAGCTGTTTTTT. Protein product: CASSVGTGGTGELFF. Full variable domain (missing parts from reference TRBV9 and TRBJ2-2): DSGVTQTPKHLITATGQRVTLRCSPRSGDLSVYWYQQSLDQGLQFLIQYYNGEERAKGNILERFSAQQFPDLHSELNLSSLELGDSALYFCASSVGTGGTGELFFGEGSRLTVL.

The chain links TRBV19 to TRBJ2-2; TRBD2 matches 9 bases. Germline assignment: CDR1 LNHDA and CDR2 SQIVND (reference sequence). The length of the CDR3 is 16 residues. V was pared by 8 bases and J by 0 bases, with 7 bases of the junction left unmatched. The DNA of the CDR3 is TGTGCCAGTTTGCGGGGCGGGAGGGCGAACACCGGGGAGCTGTTTTTT. It is translated as CASLRGGRANTGELFF.

The gene calls are TRBV5-1 and TRBJ1-3; D gene unclear. Germline V CDR1 and CDR2: SGHRS, YFSETQ. The CDR3 consists of 16 residues. V lost 3 bases, J lost 0 bases, and 13 bases lay in between. The CDR3: CASSSAAPASGNTIYF. The DNA of the CDR3 is TGCGCCAGCAGCTCCGCGGCTCCAGCCTCTGGAAACACCATATATTTT.

V usage is TRBV5-1 and J usage is TRBJ1-1; D is unclear. CDR1 is SGHRS and CDR2 is YFSETQ in the germline V gene. The CDR3 has 13 amino acids. V gave up 0 bases and J gave up 6 bases, with 9 bases separating them. Here the CDR3 DNA reads TGCGCCAGCAGCTTGGCCGACGGGGCTGAAGCTTTCTTT. As protein: CASSLADGAEAFF.

CDR3 amino acids: CASSLRSQGGIYGYTF. CDR3 coding DNA: TGTGCCAGCAGTTTAAGGTCACAGGGGGGTATCTATGGCTACACCTTC. The rearrangement joins TRBV27 to TRBJ1-2; 8 nucleotides line up with TRBD1. This CDR3 contains 16 residues. V lost 2 bases and J lost 4; bases outside the gene matches: 9. CDR1 and CDR2 (germline): MNHEY, SMNVEV (reference sequence).

This clone appeared once. Additional DNA sequences in this sample encode the identical CDR3. The rearrangement joins TRBV5-1 to TRBJ1-4, with D possibly TRBD1 on 6 matching bases. This CDR3 comprises 14 residues. Germline V gene data show CDR1 as SGHRS and CDR2 as YFSETQ. The V end was cut by 2 bases, the J end by 2 bases, with 7 bases between. The CDR3 DNA follows: TGCGCCAGCAGCTTAGGGGGTACTAATGAAAAACTGTTTTTT. Its translation: CASSLGGTNEKLFF.

The chain employs TRBV19 and TRBJ2-6, with D tentatively TRBD2 (5 bases). V was trimmed by 5 bases and J by 0 bases, leaving 17 bases between them. The CDR3 spans 18 residues. The germline V gene has CDR1 LNHDA and CDR2 SQIVND (reference sequence). The CDR3 sequence is CASSLLAYRSSGANVLTF. In DNA form, the CDR3 reads TGTGCCAGTAGTCTTCTAGCCTACAGAAGCTCTGGGGCCAACGTCCTGACTTTC.

This chain connects TRBV5-1 to TRBJ2-3; D might be TRBD1 (5 bases). V was shortened by 3 bases and J by 3 bases, with 11 bases between the two germline ends. This CDR3 spans 14 amino acids. Germline CDR1 SGHRS, CDR2 YFSETQ. Here the CDR3 reads CASSSEQETDTQYF. The DNA for the CDR3 is TGCGCCAGCAGCTCCGAACAGGAGACAGATACGCAGTATTTT. Full variable domain (outside the CDR3, taken from reference TRBV5-1 and TRBJ2-3): KAGVTQTPRYLIKTRGQQVTLSCSPISGHRSVSWYQQTPGQGLQFLFEYFSETQRNKGNFPGRFSGRQFSNSRSEMNVSTLELGDSALYLCASSSEQETDTQYFGPGTRLTVL.

This sequence joins TRBV28 and TRBJ1-2; perhaps TRBD1 as D (5 bases). The germline V gene encodes CDR1 MDHEN and CDR2 SYDVKM. V lost 7 bases and J 2 bases, leaving 11 bases between the germline ends. The CDR3 runs 13 residues. The CDR3 nucleotides are TGTGCCAGCAATAAGTCAGGGAACTATGGCTACACCTTC. This translates into CASNKSGNYGYTF.

Only one count was recorded for this clone. The V gene is TRBV19, the J gene TRBJ1-3; 8 bases are a match to TRBD1. Looked up from germline, CDR1 is LNHDA and CDR2 is SQIVND (reference sequence). The CDR3 spans 15 residues. The junction had 6 bases not matched to a gene; V was cut back by 8 bases and J by 0 bases. CDR3 DNA sequence: TGTGCCAGTCAGGGACAGGCTATCTCTGGAAACACCATATATTTT. Protein product: CASQGQAISGNTIYF.

This clone has just one count. The chain is built from TRBV4-1 and TRBJ2-7, with 7 bases lining up with TRBD2. In germline, CDR1 is MGHRA, CDR2 YSYEKL. Trimming removed 1 base from V and 4 bases from J; junction bases left unmatched: 10. CDR3 length: 16 amino acids. The CDR3, as DNA: TGCGCCAGCAGCCAAGCCCCGAGCGGGGCGCGGTACGAGCAGTACTTC. Translated: CASSQAPSGARYEQYF.

This clone occurred a few times. V usage is TRBV4-2 and J usage is TRBJ1-1, with 9 bases aligning to TRBD1. This CDR3 contains 13 residues. The ends lost 8 bases at V and 4 bases at J; junction bases unmatched: 5. CDR1 and CDR2 (germline): LGHNA, YNFKEQ. The CDR3 coding sequence is TGTGCCAGCGAAAGACAGGGGGGCACTGAAGCTTTCTTT. Its translation: CASERQGGTEAFF.

The J gene is TRBJ2-3, the V gene TRBV7-3, with no clear D. The V and J ends lost 7 bases and 0 bases respectively, with 17 bases between them. The CDR3 is 16 amino acids. CDR1 SGHTA and CDR2 FQGTGA come from the germline V gene. Written as DNA, the CDR3 is TGTGCCAGCATCCGACCCCATCCGCGGAGCACAGATACGCAGTATTTT. It codes for CASIRPHPRSTDTQYF.

V usage is TRBV24-1 and J usage is TRBJ2-2, with D possibly TRBD1 on 5 matching bases. The CDR3 loop spans 14 amino acids. Germline CDR1 and CDR2: KGHDR and SFDVKD. Trimming pared 4 bases from V and 5 bases from J, leaving 10 bases between. The CDR3 nucleotides are TGTGCCACCAGTGAGGGAAGGGGAACCGGGGAGCTGTTTTTT. Translation: CATSEGRGTGELFF.

The V gene is TRBV30, the J gene TRBJ1-5; D possibly corresponds to TRBD1 (5 bases). This CDR3 contains 13 residues. CDR1 and CDR2 (germline): GTSNPN, SVGIG (reference sequence). V lost 0 bases and J 6 bases, leaving 9 bases between the germline ends. The CDR3, as DNA: TGTGCCTGGAGTGTGGGGGAGGGTCAGCCCCAGCATTTT. This encodes CAWSVGEGQPQHF.

The rearrangement links TRBV2 to TRBJ1-5, with TRBD1 matching over 7 bases. CDR1 is SNHLY and CDR2 is FYNNEI in the germline V gene. The ends lost 6 bases at V and 2 bases at J; junction bases unmatched: 1. The CDR3 runs to 13 residues. CDR3 sequence: CASRGQGNQPQHF. CDR3 DNA: TGTGCCAGCAGAGGACAGGGCAATCAGCCCCAGCATTTT. Filled out from reference TRBV2 and TRBJ1-5, the complete variable domain reads EPEVTQTPSHQVTQMGQEVILRCVPISNHLYFYWYRQILGQKVEFLVSFYNNEISEKSEIFDDQFSVERPDGSNFTLKIRSTKLEDSAMYFCASRGQGNQPQHFGDGTRLSIL.

The chain carries TRBV7-2 and TRBJ2-7, with 9 bases that match TRBD1. The CDR3 runs 15 residues. CDR1 SGHTA and CDR2 FQGNSA come from the germline V gene. V lost 2 bases, J lost 2 bases, and 4 bases stayed unmatched. The CDR3 is CASSLRTGDTYEQYF. DNA for the CDR3: TGTGCCAGCAGCTTAAGGACAGGGGACACCTACGAGCAGTACTTC.

The J gene is TRBJ2-3, the V gene TRBV10-1; 7 bases are a match to TRBD2. The CDR3 length is 15 residues. Germline CDR1 is WNHNN and CDR2 is SYGVQD (reference sequence). V lost 2 bases to trimming and J lost 2 bases; unmatched junction nucleotides: 4. The CDR3 region is CASSEHAGDTDTQYF. The CDR3 DNA reads TGCGCCAGCAGTGAGCACGCGGGGGACACAGATACGCAGTATTTT.

This clone was seen only once. The rearrangement links TRBV10-3 to TRBJ1-1; the match to TRBD1 covers 7 bases. The germline CDR1 and CDR2 sequences are ENHRY and SYGVKD. The ends lost 10 bases at V and 0 bases at J; junction bases unmatched: 2. The CDR3 runs 12 residues. Here the CDR3 DNA reads TGTGCCACCGGGACAGTGAACACTGAAGCTTTCTTT. It is translated as CATGTVNTEAFF.

This sequence joins TRBV13 and TRBJ2-1, with 8 bases fitting TRBD2. The CDR3 is made up of 15 amino acids. In germline, CDR1 is PRHDT, CDR2 FYEKMQ (reference sequence). Unmatched junction bases numbered 3, after V lost 5 bases and J lost 0 bases. The CDR3 is CASSGTSSSYNEQFF. The CDR3, as DNA: TGTGCCAGCAGCGGGACTAGTAGCTCCTACAATGAGCAGTTCTTC. The variable domain in full, with the rest retrieved from reference TRBV13 and TRBJ2-1, is AAGVIQSPRHLIKEKRETATLKCYPIPRHDTVYWYQQGPGQDPQFLISFYEKMQSDKGSIPDRFSAQQFSDYHSELNMSSLELGDSALYFCASSGTSSSYNEQFFGPGTRLTVL.

The V gene is TRBV7-8, the J gene TRBJ1-3; TRBD1 aligns across 7 bases. The CDR3 loop spans 15 amino acids. The trim removed 5 bases at V and 1 base at J, leaving 5 bases unmatched. CDR1 is SGHVS, CDR2 FQNEAQ, per germline. Here the CDR3 DNA reads TGTGCCAGCAGCCGACAGGGTTGGTCTGGAAACACCATATATTTT. It codes for CASSRQGWSGNTIYF.

The rearrangement links TRBV7-8 to TRBJ2-3; 8 bases line up with TRBD1. The CDR3 is made up of 15 amino acids. V gave up 3 bases and J gave up 1 base; unmatched junction bases: 3. Germline V lookup: CDR1 SGHVS, CDR2 FQNEAQ. CDR3 nucleotide sequence: TGTGCCAGCAGCTTCGCGGGACAGGGCACAGATACGCAGTATTTT. Translated, it gives CASSFAGQGTDTQYF.

This chain connects TRBV12-3 or TRBV12-4 to TRBJ2-1; 11 bases agree with TRBD2. The V and J ends lost 8 bases and 15 bases, in that order; junction bases with no gene match: 9. The CDR3 is 12 amino acids. The CDR3 bases are TGTGCCAGCGGTCTAGCGGGAGGCTATCCGTTCTTC. Its protein is CASGLAGGYPFF.